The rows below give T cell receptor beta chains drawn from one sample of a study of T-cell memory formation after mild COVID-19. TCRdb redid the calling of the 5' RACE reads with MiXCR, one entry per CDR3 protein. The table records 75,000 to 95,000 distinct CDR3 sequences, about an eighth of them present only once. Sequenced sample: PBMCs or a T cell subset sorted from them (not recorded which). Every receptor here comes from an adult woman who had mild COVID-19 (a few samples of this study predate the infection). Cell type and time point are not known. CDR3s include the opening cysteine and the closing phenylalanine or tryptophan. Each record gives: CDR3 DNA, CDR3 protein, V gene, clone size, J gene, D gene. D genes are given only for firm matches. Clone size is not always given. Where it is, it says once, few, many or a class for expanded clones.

CDR3 DNA: TGCGCCAGCAGCCAAGATCCAGGGAGACCGAACACAGATACGCAGTATTTT
CDR3 protein: CASSQDPGRPNTDTQYF
V gene: TRBV4-3
clone size: -
J gene: TRBJ2-3
D gene: -

CDR3 DNA: TGTGCCAGCAGCTTAAACACAGGGACCGAAGAGACCCAGTACTTC
CDR3 protein: CASSLNTGTEETQYF
V gene: TRBV7-9
clone size: few
J gene: TRBJ2-5
D gene: -

CDR3 DNA: TGTGCCATCAGACGTCGGGACGGAGCTAACTATGGCTACACCTTC
CDR3 protein: CAIRRRDGANYGYTF
V gene: TRBV10-3
clone size: -
J gene: TRBJ1-2
D gene: -

CDR3 DNA: TGTGCCAGCAGTCTCGGACTAGGGTCACCAGATACGCAGTATTTT
CDR3 protein: CASSLGLGSPDTQYF
V gene: TRBV12-3/TRBV12-4
clone size: -
J gene: TRBJ2-3
D gene: TRBD2

CDR3 DNA: TGTCCCAACTACGAGCAGTACTTC
CDR3 protein: CPNYEQYF
V gene: TRBV27
clone size: few
J gene: TRBJ2-7
D gene: -

CDR3 DNA: TGTGCCAGCAGCTTCGGCCCGGCCCAACGGAGAGATACGCAGTATTTT
CDR3 protein: CASSFGPAQRRDTQYF
V gene: TRBV7-6
clone size: -
J gene: TRBJ2-3
D gene: -

CDR3 DNA: TGCGCCAGCAGCCAAGACCTCGGACAGGTTCGAGGCTTAGCCAAAAACATTCAGTACTTC
CDR3 protein: CASSQDLGQVRGLAKNIQYF
V gene: TRBV4-1
clone size: -
J gene: TRBJ2-4
D gene: TRBD1

CDR3 DNA: TGTGCCAGCAGTACCTCAGACAGGGGGCCCTATGGCTACACCTTC
CDR3 protein: CASSTSDRGPYGYTF
V gene: TRBV12-3/TRBV12-4
clone size: few
J gene: TRBJ1-2
D gene: TRBD1

CDR3 DNA: TGCGCCAGCAGCTTCAAGTGGGAAGGCACAGATACGCAGTATTTT
CDR3 protein: CASSFKWEGTDTQYF
V gene: TRBV5-1
clone size: many
J gene: TRBJ2-3
D gene: -

CDR3 DNA: TGTGCCAGCAGCCGATTAGGACAGGAAGGCACAGATACGCAGTATTTT
CDR3 protein: CASSRLGQEGTDTQYF
V gene: TRBV4-2
clone size: few
J gene: TRBJ2-3
D gene: TRBD1

CDR3 DNA: TGTGCCAGCAGCTTATATCCGGGAGCCCAAGAGACCCAGTACTTC
CDR3 protein: CASSLYPGAQETQYF
V gene: TRBV7-3
clone size: -
J gene: TRBJ2-5
D gene: -